Listed below are T cell receptor beta chains from one sample, sequenced in a study of cytomegalovirus exposure and HLA in healthy donors. Sequencing was performed with immunoSEQ multiplex PCR; in TCRdb, only in-frame clones are kept and a portion is missing. The sample has over 150,000 clones, about 72% seen once. The sample was PBMCs. The receptors stem from a man aged 25-45 years in good health and CMV-seropositive. Both conserved end residues are part of each CDR3. The D gene is left open where the match is weak. Size is stated for part of the rows, as once, few or many counts, or as a class when the clone is expanded.

>15|NA|TRBJ2-3|TRBV28|NA
CASSSSGTSKDTQYF
TGTGCCAGCAGTTCATCCGGGACATCTAAGGATACGCAGTATTTT
>16|NA|TRBJ1-4|TRBV7-9|NA
CAILRGLGELGEKLFF
TGTGCCATCCTAAGGGGATTAGGTGAGCTCGGTGAAAAACTGTTTTTT
>18|NA|TRBJ1-2|TRBV4-1|medium-sized
CASSQEAGLGTNHYGYTF
TGCGCCAGCAGCCAAGAGGCAGGGTTGGGGACAAACCACTATGGCTACACCTTC
>12|NA|TRBJ2-7|TRBV28|NA
CASSTGAYEQYF
TGTGCCAGCAGCACAGGAGCCTACGAGCAGTACTTC
>14|TRBD1|TRBJ1-6|TRBV6-5|NA
CAETGEAYNSPLHF
TGTGCTGAGACAGGGGAGGCCTATAATTCACCCCTCCACTTT
>13|TRBD1|TRBJ1-5|TRBV19|NA
CASSGTGSQPQHF
TGTGCCAGTAGTGGGACAGGAAGTCAGCCCCAGCATTTT
>12|NA|TRBJ2-7|TRBV7-2|NA
CASSLGGREQYF
TGTGCCAGCAGCTTAGGGGGGCGCGAGCAGTACTTC
>14|NA|TRBJ2-2|TRBV29-1|NA
CSGGGTVNTGELFF
TGCAGCGGGGGCGGGACAGTAAACACCGGGGAGCTGTTTTTT
>15|NA|TRBJ2-3|TRBV5-1|NA
CASSLYLASTDTQYF
TGCGCCAGCAGCTTGTATCTAGCGTCCACAGATACGCAGTATTTT
>13|NA|TRBJ2-7|TRBV6-5|NA
CASSQLQAYEQYF
TGTGCCAGCAGTCAACTCCAGGCCTACGAGCAGTACTTC
>16|TRBD1|TRBJ2-2|TRBV6-5|NA
CASSYSGGLNTGELFF
TGTGCCAGCAGTTACTCAGGGGGCCTTAACACCGGGGAGCTGTTTTTT
>16|TRBD2|TRBJ2-3|TRBV5-4|NA
CASSRTSGGGTDTQYF
TGTGCCAGCAGTCGTACTAGCGGGGGTGGCACAGATACGCAGTATTTT
>8|NA|TRBJ1-2|TRBV29-1|NA
CSLGPGTF
TGCAGCCTCGGCCCGGGGACCTTC
>14|NA|TRBJ1-2|TRBV6-5|NA
CASSYSSGNYGYTF
TGTGCCAGCAGTTACTCGTCAGGGAACTATGGCTACACCTTC
>17|NA|TRBJ2-7|TRBV7-9|few
CASSPTAIGSNSYEQYF
TGTGCCAGCAGCCCAACTGCGATCGGGTCCAACTCCTACGAGCAGTACTTC
>16|TRBD1|TRBJ2-7|TRBV5-4|once
CASSLGRTGHVDEQYF
TGTGCCAGCAGCTTGGGTCGGACAGGGCATGTCGACGAGCAGTACTTC
>14|TRBD1|TRBJ2-1|TRBV4-3|NA
CASSSRGSNNEQFF
TGCGCCAGCAGCTCCAGGGGGAGTAACAATGAGCAGTTCTTC
>13|NA|TRBJ2-5|TRBV5-1|NA
CASSPVLIETQYF
TGCGCCAGCAGCCCCGTCTTAATAGAGACCCAGTACTTC
>14|NA|TRBJ2-5|TRBV7-8|NA
CASSLVPRRETQYF
TGTGCCAGCAGCTTAGTCCCTCGTCGAGAGACCCAGTACTTC
>16|NA|TRBJ1-3|TRBV4-1|NA
CASSQGYVSSGNTIYF
TGCGCCAGCAGCCAAGGGTACGTGAGCTCTGGAAACACCATATATTTT
>15|NA|TRBJ1-6|TRBV5-6|NA
CASSLGGVLNSPLHF
TGTGCCAGCAGCTTGGGGGGGGTCCTGAATTCACCCCTCCACTTT
>13|NA|TRBJ1-1|TRBV25-1|few
CASIGTRNTEAFF
TGTGCCAGCATTGGCACAAGGAACACTGAAGCTTTCTTT
>12|NA|TRBJ2-1|TRBV27|once
CASSLTTGEQFF
TGTGCCAGCAGTTTAACGACGGGTGAGCAGTTCTTC
>13|NA|TRBJ2-2|TRBV28|NA
CASLRRDTGELFF
TGTGCCAGCTTGCGCCGGGACACCGGGGAGCTGTTTTTT
>14|NA|TRBJ1-1|TRBV28|NA
CASSLITVNTEAFF
TGTGCCAGCAGTTTAATCACTGTTAACACTGAAGCTTTCTTT
>15|NA|TRBJ2-6|TRBV30|NA
CAWSVGGLGANVLTF
TGTGCCTGGAGTGTTGGCGGGCTGGGGGCCAACGTCCTGACTTTC
>11|NA|TRBJ2-1|TRBV13|few
CASSPNNEQFF
TGTGCCAGCAGCCCCAATAATGAGCAGTTCTTC
>16|NA|TRBJ2-5|TRBV7-2|NA
CASPTTASGQQETQYF
TGTGCCAGCCCCACCACGGCGAGCGGGCAACAAGAGACCCAGTACTTC
>12|NA|TRBJ2-7|TRBV7-2|NA
CASSALRGEQYF
TGTGCCAGCAGCGCGCTAAGAGGCGAGCAGTACTTC
>12|NA|TRBJ2-3|TRBV7-2|NA
CASRGVIDTQYF
TGTGCCAGCAGGGGCGTAATAGATACGCAGTATTTT
>16|TRBD2|TRBJ2-5|TRBV11-2|once
CASRDYQRGGGETQYF
TGTGCCAGCAGAGATTACCAGCGGGGGGGCGGGGAGACCCAGTACTTC